The sequence of this T cell receptor beta chain was determined in a study of human T cells and chemical hapten exposure. Overall study: TCR yields per sample varied mostly from small pooled library volume differences. Study outcomes and limitations: The presence of alopecia in the donors means their immune response may differ from healthy people's.

Described time point: patch test 1, 2 weeks after DPC sensitization. Treatment in this sample: therapeutic diphenylcyclopropenone sensitization with weekly scalp DPC. Non-pregnant alopecia patients aged 18 to 70, suitable for DPC therapy. Total RNA came from unfractionated whole blood. TCRdb itself ran the RACE reads through MiXCR, one entry per CDR3 protein. The data show around 300,000 distinct CDR3 sequences, with around 7% seen just once and 7% to 10% held by the top ten. This clonotype was recorded at least ten times. The antigen remains unidentified. J lost 0 bases, V lost 4 bases, and 6 bases had no gene match. The germline CDR1 and CDR2 sequences are MNHEY and SVGEGT. The CDR3 consists of 15 residues.

Specimen: whole blood, collected in connection with sensitization to the hapten diphenylcyclopropenone (DPC). The rearrangement uses TRBV6-2 or TRBV6-3 and TRBJ2-7; 7 positions agree with TRBD2. This clonotype was sampled from a woman between 18 and 30 years old with alopecia areata. Some clones in this sample may be carry-over from other donors' samples. This CDR3 is CASSFQRGDSYEQYF. The CDR3 coding sequence is TGTGCCAGCAGTTTCCAACGGGGGGACTCCTACGAGCAGTACTTC.